The T cell receptor beta chain described here comes from a study of cytomegalovirus exposure and HLA in healthy donors. The PCR ran on 60 Vbeta and 13 Jbeta primers. This table comes from immunoSEQ multiplex PCR, and its TCRdb copy is limited to in-frame clones, with some not included. The sample has roughly 150,000 clones; more than 65% are singletons. Sequenced material: PBMCs. The source is a man aged 45 to 65 in good health and CMV-seropositive.

CDR3 protein: CASSQGFSGSSYEQYF. DNA of the CDR3: TGTGCCAGCAGCCAGGGTTTTAGCGGGAGCTCCTACGAGCAGTACTTC. The V and J genes are TRBV4-2 and TRBJ2-7; 9 positions agree with TRBD2. CDR3 length: 16 amino acids. Trimming at V came to 3 bases and at J to 0 bases, leaving 6 bases not matched to a gene. CDR1 and CDR2 from the germline V gene are LGHNA and YNFKEQ.